The 27 T cell receptor beta chains below all came from one sample that was sequenced in a study of cytomegalovirus exposure and HLA in healthy donors. Primers for the PCR totalled 60 Vbeta and 13 Jbeta. TCRdb's copy holds only in-frame clones and misses some; the assay was immunoSEQ multiplex PCR. The sample lists just under 95,000 clones; around 84% were seen once. Sample: PBMCs. The receptors were sampled from a human donor in good health.

This clone has just a few counts. This rearrangement joins TRBV7-6 to TRBJ1-1; D gene unclear. V was clipped by 0 bases and J by 0 bases, with 8 bases between them. The V gene's germline CDR1 is SGHVS and CDR2 FNYEAQ. The CDR3 has 15 amino acids. CDR3 coding DNA: TGTGCCAGCAGCTTAGCGCACGGGGTGAACACTGAAGCTTTCTTT. Protein: CASSLAHGVNTEAFF.

This clone was seen a handful of times. The chain recombines TRBV19 with TRBJ1-5; tentatively, D is TRBD1 (6 bases). Looked up from germline, CDR1 is LNHDA and CDR2 is SQIVND (reference sequence). V lost 5 bases to trimming and J lost 2 bases, with 16 bases between them. The CDR3 runs 16 residues. The CDR3 loop reads CASSLQGGFGNQPQHF. Here the CDR3 DNA reads TGTGCCAGTAGTTTACAGGGTGGATTTGGCAATCAGCCCCAGCATTTT. The whole variable domain, remainder taken from reference TRBV19 and TRBJ1-5, is DGGITQSPKYLFRKEGQNVTLSCEQNLNHDAMYWYRQDPGQGLRLIYYSQIVNDFQKGDIAEGYSVSREKKESFPLTVTSAQKNPTAFYLCASSLQGGFGNQPQHFGDGTRLSIL.

The chain uses TRBV27 and TRBJ2-7, with 8 bases matching TRBD2. V was pared by 7 bases and J by 3 bases, with 8 bases of the junction left unmatched. This CDR3 comprises 14 residues. Germline values: CDR1 MNHEY, CDR2 SMNVEV (reference sequence). CDR3 sequence reads: CASMRGSGVYEQYF. In DNA, the CDR3 is TGTGCCAGCATGCGTGGTAGCGGGGTCTACGAGCAGTACTTC.

The genes are TRBV25-1 and TRBJ2-1; 9 positions agree with TRBD2. Germline V CDR1 and CDR2: MGHDK, SYGVNS. CDR3 length equals 16 residues. The J segment lost 4 bases and the V segment lost 6 bases, leaving 10 bases of the junction unmatched. CDR3 sequence (DNA): TGTGCCAGCAGGTCACAACTAGCGGGTACGTACAATGAGCAGTTCTTC. Protein product: CASRSQLAGTYNEQFF.

The J gene is TRBJ2-2, the V gene TRBV11-2; 10 nucleotides match TRBD2. The CDR3 runs 18 residues. V shed 6 bases and J 1 base; nucleotides not matched to a gene: 11. In germline, CDR1 is SGHAT, CDR2 FQNNGV. CDR3 DNA sequence: TGTGCCAGCAGGAGACCGGGACTAGCGAGGAAGAACACCGGGGAGCTGTTTTTT. This codes for CASRRPGLARKNTGELFF.

This sequence joins TRBV9 and TRBJ1-2; no firm D call. CDR1 is SGDLS, CDR2 YYNGEE, per germline. The length of the CDR3 is 12 residues. The V and J ends lost 0 bases and 6 bases respectively, with 6 bases between them. The CDR3 spells CASSVDNNGYTF. In nucleotides, the CDR3 is TGTGCCAGCAGCGTAGACAACAATGGCTACACCTTC.

This clone came up once. The gene calls are TRBV7-9 and TRBJ2-1; 7 positions agree with TRBD1. The V gene end was trimmed by 5 bases and the J gene end by 6 bases; junction bases not matched to a gene: 7. This CDR3 is 14 amino acids long. Germline V lookup: CDR1 SEHNR, CDR2 FQNEAQ (reference sequence). The CDR3 coding sequence is TGTGCCAGCAGCCATACAGGGGAATCCAATGAGCAGTTCTTC. This encodes CASSHTGESNEQFF.

The chain uses TRBV5-1 and TRBJ1-2, with TRBD1 identical over 9 bases. The CDR3 covers 16 residues. Germline trimming cut 0 bases from V and 3 bases from J; bases unmatched to any gene: 6. Germline CDR1 SGHRS, CDR2 YFSETQ. The chain's CDR3 is CASSLGDRAGDYGYTF. In DNA form, the CDR3 reads TGCGCCAGCAGCTTGGGGGACAGGGCTGGGGACTATGGCTACACCTTC.

This chain connects TRBV29-1 to TRBJ2-5, with a tentative D call TRBD2 (6 bases). The closer fit of TRBJ2-7 to the DNA end suggests the J call may be wrong. The CDR3 totals 10 residues. Germline CDR1 SQVTM, CDR2 ANQGSEA. CDR3 sequence (DNA): TGCAGCGGCGGGAACCACGAGCAGTACTTC. As protein: CSGGNHEQYF.

The V call is TRBV29-1, the J call TRBJ2-1, with D possibly matching TRBD1 (6 bases). The ends were cut back, 4 bases at V and 6 bases at J, with 22 bases in the middle. The germline V gene has CDR1 SQVTM and CDR2 ANQGSEA. The CDR3 is 16 residues long. The CDR3 coding sequence is TGCAGCGTTGGTCGGCCGACCTCAGGGGCAGGCAATGAGCAGTTCTTC. This gives the protein CSVGRPTSGAGNEQFF.

CDR3 DNA sequence: TGTGCCAGCAGCGGACAGGGGGCCTCCTACGAGCAGTACTTC. Protein sequence: CASSGQGASYEQYF. The J gene is TRBJ2-7, the V gene TRBV7-9; 11 bases align to TRBD1. V lost 5 bases, J lost 0 bases, and 0 bases stayed unmatched. Germline CDR1 and CDR2: SEHNR and FQNEAQ (reference sequence). CDR3 length equals 14 residues.

This chain connects TRBV4-3 to TRBJ1-4, with 7 bases lining up with TRBD1. CDR3 size: 20 residues. The V gene's germline CDR1 is LGHNA and CDR2 YSLEER. Trimming took 1 base from V and 0 from J; bases not matched to a gene: 14. CDR3 region: CASSQVASPDRVTTNEKLFF. The CDR3, as DNA: TGCGCCAGCAGCCAAGTAGCTTCCCCCGACAGGGTGACAACTAATGAAAAACTGTTTTTT.

This sequence joins TRBV16 and TRBJ2-1, with D perhaps TRBD1 (6 bases). The CDR3 length is 14 residues. V was trimmed by 2 bases and J by 7 bases, leaving 12 bases between them. Germline V gene data show CDR1 as KGHSY and CDR2 as FQNENV. CDR3 coding DNA: TGTGCCAGCAGCCAACACAGGGTGGGGAATGAGCAGTTCTTC. This encodes CASSQHRVGNEQFF. The full variable domain, its missing parts supplied by reference TRBV16 and TRBJ2-1, is GEEVAQTPKHLVRGEGQKAKLYCAPIKGHSYVFWYQQVLKNEFKFLISFQNENVFDETGMPKERFSAKCLPNSPCSLEIQATKLEDSAVYFCASSQHRVGNEQFFGPGTRLTVL.

V gene TRBV10-3 combines with J gene TRBJ1-2; TRBD1 might be the D (5 bases). The CDR3 is made up of 14 amino acids. Between the trimmed V and J ends, which lost 3 bases and 5 bases, there was a span of 13 bases. Germline CDR1 ENHRY, CDR2 SYGVKD. CDR3 sequence: CAISDPRADYGYTF. The CDR3 region has the DNA TGTGCCATCAGTGACCCCAGGGCAGATTATGGCTACACCTTC.

V usage is TRBV27 and J usage is TRBJ2-7; 8 nucleotides match TRBD2. CDR3 length: 16 amino acids. The ends lost 1 base at V and 6 bases at J; junction bases unmatched: 11. The germline gives CDR1 MNHEY, CDR2 SMNVEV (reference sequence). CDR3 in DNA: TGTGCCAGCAGTTTATTCCGCAGCGGGAGTTCCGGCGAGCAGTACTTC. It specifies CASSLFRSGSSGEQYF.

This chain connects TRBV7-8 to TRBJ1-4; D call uncertain. Trimming took off 4 bases at V and 8 bases at J, with 14 bases between the two ends. The germline gives CDR1 SGHVS, CDR2 FQNEAQ. The CDR3 runs to 14 residues. CDR3 nucleotide sequence: TGTGCCAGCAGCTCATTACTAAACGGGGAAAAACTGTTTTTT. Encoded protein: CASSSLLNGEKLFF.

The chain carries TRBV5-1 and TRBJ2-7, with 9 bases matching TRBD1. Germline assignment: CDR1 SGHRS and CDR2 YFSETQ. J gave up 2 bases and V 4 bases, and 7 bases lay outside the gene matches. This CDR3 spans 15 amino acids. Here the CDR3 reads CASSLGTGIPYEQYF. In DNA, the CDR3 is TGCGCCAGCAGCCTTGGGACAGGGATACCCTACGAGCAGTACTTC.

The J gene is TRBJ1-2, the V gene TRBV11-2; TRBD1 agrees at 9 bases. The CDR3 runs to 17 residues. V was clipped by 3 bases and J by 7 bases; unmatched bases: 15. CDR1 and CDR2 (germline): SGHAT, FQNNGV. The CDR3: CASSLLWPRDRVTGYTF. In nucleotides, the CDR3 is TGTGCCAGCAGCTTGTTGTGGCCCCGGGACAGGGTTACTGGCTACACCTTC.

V gene TRBV27 combines with J gene TRBJ2-7; TRBD1 aligns across 7 bases. Trimming removed 8 bases from V and 0 bases from J; junction bases left unmatched: 4. Germline CDR1 MNHEY, CDR2 SMNVEV (reference sequence). The CDR3 consists of 13 residues. CDR3 in DNA: TGTGCCAGCGGCACAGGGGACTCCTACGAGCAGTACTTC. Its translation: CASGTGDSYEQYF.

The chain recombines TRBV7-9 with TRBJ1-4; D remains ambiguous. Trimming removed 1 base from V and 6 bases from J, with 9 bases in between. Germline CDR1 SEHNR, CDR2 FQNEAQ (reference sequence). This CDR3 region has 14 residues. CDR3 loop: CASSLGGRHEKLFF. CDR3 in DNA: TGTGCCAGCAGCTTAGGAGGGCGGCATGAAAAACTGTTTTTT.

This rearrangement joins TRBV10-3 to TRBJ2-1, with TRBD1 as a possible D gene (5 bases). The CDR3 covers 17 residues. Germline CDR1 is ENHRY and CDR2 is SYGVKD. V lost 0 bases to trimming and J lost 5 bases, with 17 bases between them. The CDR3 DNA sequence: TGTGCCATCAGTGAGTCGGTAGGGCAGGGTGACCACAATGAGCAGTTCTTC. Its translation: CAISESVGQGDHNEQFF.

The DNA for the CDR3 is TGTGCCAGCAGCGTAGTGGCGGGGGGCTCCTACGAGCAGTACTTC. Its protein is CASSVVAGGSYEQYF. The V call is TRBV9, the J call TRBJ2-7; TRBD2 aligns across 8 bases. CDR1 and CDR2 (germline): SGDLS, YYNGEE. This CDR3 region has 15 residues. V dropped 0 bases and J dropped 0; count of bases not matched to a gene: 2.

This clone has a handful of counts. V is TRBV5-1 and J is TRBJ2-2; perhaps TRBD2 as D (5 bases). The CDR3 is made up of 13 amino acids. Germline assignment: CDR1 SGHRS and CDR2 YFSETQ. Between the trimmed V and J ends, which lost 9 bases and 4 bases, there was a span of 13 bases. The CDR3 sequence: CATKTGSTGELFF. The CDR3 DNA reads as TGCGCCACCAAAACGGGGAGCACCGGGGAGCTGTTTTTT.

This clone was detected only once. The CDR3 sequence is CASSPVSGSNTGELFF. The CDR3 coding sequence is TGTGCCAGCAGTCCCGTGAGCGGGAGCAATACCGGGGAGCTGTTTTTT. This chain links TRBV6-6 with TRBJ2-2, with TRBD2 identical over 8 bases. Germline CDR1 and CDR2: MNHNY and SVGAGI (reference sequence). The CDR3 extends over 16 amino acids. J lost 5 bases, V lost 5 bases, and 10 bases had no gene match.

The chain recombines TRBV9 with TRBJ2-7, with a weak D call TRBD2 (6 bases). The germline V and J ends were trimmed by 2 bases and 6 bases, with 21 bases remaining between them. This CDR3 comprises 16 residues. Germline V lookup: CDR1 SGDLS, CDR2 YYNGEE. The CDR3 nucleotides are TGTGCCAGCAGCGTTATTCCGGGAGCGGTTCGCGGCGAGCAGTACTTC. Translated, it gives CASSVIPGAVRGEQYF.

This clone occurred once. The chain recombines TRBV25-1 with TRBJ2-5, with 7 bases aligning to TRBD1. CDR1 is MGHDK, CDR2 SYGVNS, per germline. This CDR3 has 14 residues. V dropped 3 bases and J dropped 5; count of bases not matched to a gene: 6. CDR3 sequence (DNA): TGTGCCAGCAGTGAGCGACAGGGCCGGGAGACCCAGTACTTC. Its protein product is CASSERQGRETQYF.

The chain recombines TRBV6-1 with TRBJ2-4, with 7 positions matching TRBD1. CDR1 MNHNS and CDR2 SASEGT come from the germline V gene. This CDR3 is 17 amino acids long. J lost 0 bases, V lost 2 bases, and 7 bases had no gene match. The DNA for the CDR3 is TGTGCCAGCAGTGAACCGACAGGGTTAGGAGCCAAAAACATTCAGTACTTC. This codes for CASSEPTGLGAKNIQYF.